This paragraph reports one TCR beta chain. This specimen comes from a study of blood T cell repertoires in COVID-19. About the study: Sample material is recorded as cDNA or gDNA derived from T cells, B-cell-depleted T cells, or PBMCs.

Generated by immunoSEQ multiplex PCR, the TCRdb table keeps only in-frame clones and is missing some. The data hold fewer than 300,000 clones, with roughly nine tenths observed a single time. In germline, CDR1 is SNHLY, CDR2 FYNNEI. V was clipped by 7 bases and J by 7 bases, with 17 bases between them. The CDR3 runs to 15 residues. Sequencing was performed on peripheral blood. This TCR derives from a woman in her thirties with COVID-19, enrolled during active disease. The V call is TRBV2, the J call TRBJ1-6, with D hard to call. The CDR3 bases are TGTGCCAGCATCATATCCCCGGGAACGAATTCACCCCTCCACTTT. It yields the protein CASIISPGTNSPLHF. Filled out from reference TRBV2 and TRBJ1-6, the complete variable domain reads EPEVTQTPSHQVTQMGQEVILRCVPISNHLYFYWYRQILGQKVEFLVSFYNNEISEKSEIFDDQFSVERPDGSNFTLKIRSTKLEDSAMYFCASIISPGTNSPLHFGNGTRLTVT.